Below, one T cell receptor (beta chain) is given with its context. These data are taken from a study of blood T cell repertoires in COVID-19. Study-wide background: Researchers got acute and convalescent COVID-19 samples from the United States, Italy and Spain. The cDNA or gDNA used as material had been derived from T cells, B-cell-depleted T cells, or PBMCs.

Original handling: Quantification of nucleated cells was approximated via reference gene primer amplification. The data were produced by immunoSEQ multiplex PCR, yet TCRdb's version contains in-frame clones alone and is incomplete. V and J calls and clone size are given by that table; D and trimming were obtained from the DNA. The sample records 300,000 to 450,000 clones, 81% being singletons. Looked up from germline, CDR1 is KGHDR and CDR2 is SFDVKD. The CDR3 extends over 15 amino acids. The V and J ends lost 4 bases and 8 bases, in that order; junction bases with no gene match: 9. The gene calls are TRBV24-1 and TRBJ1-4, with 7 bases identical to TRBD1. The clonotype comes from a human donor with acute or convalescent COVID-19. The donor label of this sample is uncertain. The material sequenced was peripheral blood. This chain's CDR3 is CATSDLTGLQEKLFF. CDR3 coding DNA: TGTGCCACCAGTGACCTGACAGGGCTTCAGGAAAAACTGTTTTTT.